The clone carrying this TCR beta chain was seen more than once but under ten times. Its matching antigen is unknown. Tumor or blood genomic DNA was sequenced, with inputs of roughly 550 ng to 6,500 ng. This sample stems from a study of T cells in tumors after PD-1 blockade. Across the whole study: Either cemiplimab 350 mg every 2 weeks or pembrolizumab 200 mg every 3 weeks was given. A subset received ongoing vismodegib 150 mg daily alongside anti-PD-1 therapy. Findings and caveats of the study: Peripheral recruitment is suggested, as some novel exhausted tumor clones were in pre-treatment blood.

CDR1 is LNHDA, CDR2 SQIVND, per germline (reference sequence). The CDR3 runs 18 residues. Trimming cost V 4 bases and J 2 bases, with 21 bases left between them. The repertoire was sequenced with immunoSEQ multiplex PCR; TCRdb's copy has only in-frame clones and lacks some. The data show 15,000 or so clones, with 82% seen just once and approximately 22% held by the top ten. Sequenced here: PBMCs, sampled after anti-PD-1 treatment. The chain has TRBV19 and TRBJ2-1; D may be TRBD1 (6 bases). This TCR was recovered from a human donor with basal cell carcinoma. The DNA for the CDR3 is TGTGCCAGTAGTAAACAGGGTCACGGGGCGGTGGCCTACAATGAGCAGTTCTTC. Its protein product is CASSKQGHGAVAYNEQFF. The full variable domain, in which reference TRBV19 and TRBJ2-1 provide the parts outside the CDR3, is DGGITQSPKYLFRKEGQNVTLSCEQNLNHDAMYWYRQDPGQGLRLIYYSQIVNDFQKGDIAEGYSVSREKKESFPLTVTSAQKNPTAFYLCASSKQGHGAVAYNEQFFGPGTRLTVL.